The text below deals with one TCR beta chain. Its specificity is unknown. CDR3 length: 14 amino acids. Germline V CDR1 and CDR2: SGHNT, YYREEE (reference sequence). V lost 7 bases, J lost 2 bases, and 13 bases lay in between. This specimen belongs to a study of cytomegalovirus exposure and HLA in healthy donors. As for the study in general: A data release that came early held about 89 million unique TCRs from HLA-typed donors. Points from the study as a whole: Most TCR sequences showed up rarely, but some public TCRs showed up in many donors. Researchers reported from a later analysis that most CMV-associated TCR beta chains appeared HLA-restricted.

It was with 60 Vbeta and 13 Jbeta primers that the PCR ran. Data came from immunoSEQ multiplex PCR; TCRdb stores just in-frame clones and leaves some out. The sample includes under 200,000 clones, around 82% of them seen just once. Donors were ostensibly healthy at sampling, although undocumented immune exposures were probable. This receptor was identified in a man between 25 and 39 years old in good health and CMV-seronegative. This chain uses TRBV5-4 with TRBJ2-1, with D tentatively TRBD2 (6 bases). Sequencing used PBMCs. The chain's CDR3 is CASAGTDTYNEQFF. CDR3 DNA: TGTGCCAGCGCGGGGACCGATACCTACAATGAGCAGTTCTTC.